This entry concerns a single T cell receptor beta chain. The data stem from a study of blood T cell repertoires in COVID-19. Using immunoSEQ multiplex PCR, the repertoire was profiled, and TCRdb retains in-frame clones only, with some absent. The table has 300,000 to 500,000 clones, 88% seen once. Losses at the gene ends were 5 bases for V and 6 bases for J; bases not matched to a gene: 8. Germline CDR1 reads SGHTA; CDR2 reads FQGTGA. This CDR3 region has 16 residues. The sequenced material came from PBMCs or T cells enriched from blood (not recorded which). This sequence was found in a woman aged 25-40 years with acute COVID-19. The chain joins TRBV7-3 to TRBJ2-3; 13 nucleotides line up with TRBD2. The CDR3, as DNA: TGTGCCAGCAGCACGGGACTAGCGGGGACTATGGATACGCAGTATTTT. This encodes CASSTGLAGTMDTQYF.